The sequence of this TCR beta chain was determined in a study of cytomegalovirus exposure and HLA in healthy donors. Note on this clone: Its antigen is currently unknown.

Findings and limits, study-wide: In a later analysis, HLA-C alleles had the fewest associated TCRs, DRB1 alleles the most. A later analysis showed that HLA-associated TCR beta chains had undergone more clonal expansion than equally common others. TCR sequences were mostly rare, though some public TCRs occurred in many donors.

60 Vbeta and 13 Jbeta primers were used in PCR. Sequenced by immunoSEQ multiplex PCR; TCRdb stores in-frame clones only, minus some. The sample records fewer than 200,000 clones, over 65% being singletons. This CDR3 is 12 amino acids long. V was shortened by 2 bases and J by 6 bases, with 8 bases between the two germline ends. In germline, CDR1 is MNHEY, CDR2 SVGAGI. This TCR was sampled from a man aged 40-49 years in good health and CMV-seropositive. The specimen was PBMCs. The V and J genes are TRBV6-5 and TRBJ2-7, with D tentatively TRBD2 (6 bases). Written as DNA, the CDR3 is TGTGCCAGCAGTTACACAGCGGGCGAGCAGTACTTC. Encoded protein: CASSYTAGEQYF.